These 14 T cell receptor beta chains share one sample of origin, sequenced in a study of T cell repertoires and leukemia-associated antigens. These receptors lack a known antigen. TCRdb redid the calling of the 5' RACE reads with MiXCR, one entry per CDR3 protein. The sample has about 11,000 distinct CDR3 sequences; about 42% are singletons. Sequencing was done on a sample of CD3+ T cells sorted from blood and cultured. The receptor set was obtained from a female donor in good health.

This clonotype was seen ten or more times. This chain joins TRBV5-1 and TRBJ2-5; 9 bases agree with TRBD1. The CDR3 loop spans 16 amino acids. V gave up 4 bases and J gave up 1 base; unmatched junction bases: 8. Germline V gene data show CDR1 as SGHRS and CDR2 as YFSETQ. The CDR3 region is CASSRGQGTVQETQYF. The DNA of the CDR3 is TGCGCCAGCAGCCGAGGACAGGGGACAGTCCAAGAGACCCAGTACTTC.

Comment on this clonotype: The junction departs from germline at one end; a sequencing error may be responsible. This chain connects TRBV7-9 to TRBJ2-1; D perhaps matches TRBD2 (6 bases). This CDR3 region has 16 residues. Germline V lookup: CDR1 SEHNR, CDR2 FQNEAQ (reference sequence). CDR3 DNA: TGTGCCAGCAGTCCCCACCCGCGGGAAAAAGGGAATGAGCAGCTCTTC. This codes for CASSPHPREKGNEQLF.

The rearrangement joins TRBV6-4 to TRBJ2-1, with 7 bases fitting TRBD1. J lost 4 bases, V lost 2 bases, and 8 bases had no gene match. Germline V gene lookup returns CDR1 MRHNA and CDR2 SNTAGT. The CDR3 length is 16 residues. CDR3 amino acids: CASSDRPGTDYNEQFF. The CDR3 bases are TGTGCCAGCAGTGACCGACCCGGGACAGATTACAATGAGCAGTTCTTC.

Concerning this clonotype: The junction and the germline gene differ at one end; a read error may be behind it. CDR3: CAGSLKGQGSYEQYF. For the CDR3, the DNA is TGTGCCGGCAGCCTCAAGGGACAGGGGTCCTACGAGCAGTACTTC. This chain joins TRBV5-5 and TRBJ2-7, with 10 bases matching TRBD1. Germline lookup yields CDR1 SGHKS and CDR2 YYEKEE (reference sequence). The CDR3 is 15 residues long.

Comment on this clonotype: One junction end does not reproduce the germline sequence, and a read error may be involved. The chain uses TRBV20-1 and TRBJ1-2, with D possibly being TRBD1 (5 bases). Germline assignment: CDR1 DFQATT and CDR2 SNEGSKA (reference sequence). This CDR3 is built from 15 residues. This CDR3 is CSARDQGAGNYGYIF. The CDR3 nucleotides read TGCAGTGCTAGAGATCAAGGGGCAGGGAACTATGGCTACATCTTC.

A note on this clonotype: The junction shows a germline mismatch at one end, possibly a read error. The chain is built from TRBV10-2 and TRBJ2-2, with D uncertain. This CDR3 has 13 amino acids. Germline CDR1 reads WSHSY; CDR2 reads SAAADI. This CDR3 reads CASGDVRRGELFF. The CDR3 bases are TGCGCCAGCGGTGATGTGAGACGCGGGGAGCTGTTTTTT.

V gene TRBV7-8 combines with J gene TRBJ2-5; D unclear. CDR1 and CDR2 from the germline V gene are SGHVS and FQNEAQ. The CDR3 is 17 residues long. V was cut by 5 bases and J by 1 base, with 20 bases left in between. The CDR3 sequence is CASSRAIMTQSQETQYF. The CDR3 nucleotides are TGTGCCAGCAGCCGTGCCATTATGACACAGAGCCAAGAGACCCAGTACTTC.

The V and J genes are TRBV12-3 or TRBV12-4 and TRBJ2-5, with D tentatively TRBD2 (6 bases). This CDR3 has 14 amino acids. Trimming left V 1 base short and J 5 bases short, with 11 bases between. CDR3 in amino acids: CASSLGGRGETQYF. CDR3 in DNA: TGTGCCAGCAGTTTAGGGGGACGGGGGGAGACCCAGTACTTC.

The genes are TRBV20-1 and TRBJ2-4; no firm D call. Germline V lookup: CDR1 DFQATT, CDR2 SNEGSKA (reference sequence). The CDR3 loop spans 15 amino acids. V was cut by 0 bases and J by 0 bases, with 9 bases left in between. CDR3 sequence reads: CSARDSGLAKNIQYF. CDR3 sequence (DNA): TGCAGTGCTAGAGATTCGGGTCTAGCCAAAAACATTCAGTACTTC.

The chain couples TRBV4-3 to TRBJ2-3, with TRBD2 matching over 11 bases. This CDR3 spans 16 amino acids. V shed 5 bases, J shed 4 bases, and the junction held 8 bases outside the gene matches. Per the germline V gene, CDR1 is LGHNA and CDR2 is YSLEER. CDR3 loop: CASSSNLAGGPDTQYF. In DNA form, the CDR3 reads TGCGCCAGCAGCTCTAATCTAGCGGGAGGCCCAGATACGCAGTATTTT.

By sample share, this clonotype is medium-sized. The genes are TRBV5-1 and TRBJ2-1; 8 bases are a match to TRBD1. CDR3 length: 15 residues. V trimming: 4 bases; J trimming: 3 bases; junction bases outside the gene matches: 6. Germline V gene sequence: CDR1 SGHRS, CDR2 YFSETQ. The CDR3 reads CASSPDRVNYNEQFF. CDR3 DNA sequence: TGCGCCAGCAGCCCGGACAGGGTCAACTACAATGAGCAGTTCTTC.

Concerning this clonotype: One end of the junction fails to match germline, which may point to a read error. The chain couples TRBV7-8 to TRBJ2-3; 7 bases agree with TRBD2. This CDR3 comprises 17 residues. Germline CDR1 SGHVS, CDR2 FQNEAQ. CDR3 DNA sequence: TGTGCCAGCCGGGCGGGGGAGGGCCTGTCCAGCACAGATGCGCAGTATTTT. Residues: CASRAGEGLSSTDAQYF.

This clonotype has at least ten counts. This CDR3 reads CASSDRGAKSDTF. In nucleotides, the CDR3 is TGTGCCAGCAGCGACCGTGGGGCAAAGTCGGACACCTTC. This rearrangement joins TRBV6-5 to TRBJ1-2; D perhaps matches TRBD1 (5 bases). Between the trimmed V and J ends, which lost 6 bases and 12 bases, there was a span of 20 bases. This CDR3 contains 13 residues. Germline lookup yields CDR1 MNHEY and CDR2 SVGAGI.

Details on this clonotype: The junction departs from the called germline gene at one end, perhaps through a read error. The chain links TRBV29-1 to TRBJ2-5; TRBD1 might be the D (6 bases). CDR1 SQVTM and CDR2 ANQGSEA come from the germline V gene. The CDR3 is 10 amino acids. The CDR3 region has the DNA TGCAGCGCCCGCAGGGGTATCCAGTGCTTC. It codes for CSARRGIQCF.